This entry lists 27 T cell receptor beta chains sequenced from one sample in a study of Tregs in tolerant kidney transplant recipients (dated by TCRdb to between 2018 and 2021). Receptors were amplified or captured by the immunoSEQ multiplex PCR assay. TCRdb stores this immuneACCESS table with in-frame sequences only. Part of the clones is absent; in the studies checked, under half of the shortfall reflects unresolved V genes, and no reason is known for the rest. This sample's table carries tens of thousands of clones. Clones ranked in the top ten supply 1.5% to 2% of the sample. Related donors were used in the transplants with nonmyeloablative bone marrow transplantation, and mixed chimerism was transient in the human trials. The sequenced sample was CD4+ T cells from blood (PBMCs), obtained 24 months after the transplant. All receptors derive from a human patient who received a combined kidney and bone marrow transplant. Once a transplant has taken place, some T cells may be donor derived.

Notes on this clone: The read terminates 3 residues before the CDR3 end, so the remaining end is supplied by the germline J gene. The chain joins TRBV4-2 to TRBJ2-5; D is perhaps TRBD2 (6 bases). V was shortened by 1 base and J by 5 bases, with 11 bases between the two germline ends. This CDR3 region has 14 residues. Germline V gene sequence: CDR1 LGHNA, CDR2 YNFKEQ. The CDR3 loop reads CASSQAGVRETQYF. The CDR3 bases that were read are TGTGCCAGCAGCCAAGCGGGGGTACGGGAGACC.

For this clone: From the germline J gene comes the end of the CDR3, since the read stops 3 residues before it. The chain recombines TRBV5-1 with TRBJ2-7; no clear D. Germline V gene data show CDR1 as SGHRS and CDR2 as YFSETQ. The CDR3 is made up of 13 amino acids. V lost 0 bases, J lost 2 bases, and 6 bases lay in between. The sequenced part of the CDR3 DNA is TGCGCCAGCAGCTTGGAGCGAACCTACGAG. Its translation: CASSLERTYE. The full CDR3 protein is CASSLERTYEQYF.

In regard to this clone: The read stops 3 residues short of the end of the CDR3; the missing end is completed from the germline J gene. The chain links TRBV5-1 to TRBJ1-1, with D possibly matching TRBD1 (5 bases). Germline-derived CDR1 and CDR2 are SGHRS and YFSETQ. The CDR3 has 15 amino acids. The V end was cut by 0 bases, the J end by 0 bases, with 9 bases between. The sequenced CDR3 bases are TGCGCCAGCAGCTTGGCCGACAGAATGAACACTGAA. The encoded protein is CASSLADRMNTE. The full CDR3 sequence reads CASSLADRMNTEAFF.

CDR3 bases read: TGTGCCAGTAGGCAAACGACAGGGTGGAGGAATCAGCCC. It yields the protein CASRQTTGWRNQP. The complete CDR3 sequence is CASRQTTGWRNQPQHF. The V gene is TRBV19, the J gene TRBJ1-5; 7 positions agree with TRBD1. The read terminates 3 residues ahead of where the CDR3 ends, so the germline J gene completes it. This CDR3 region has 16 residues. V was pared by 6 bases and J by 4 bases, with 12 bases of the junction left unmatched. Germline loops: CDR1 LNHDA, CDR2 SQIVND (reference sequence). The whole variable domain, filled in from reference TRBV19 and TRBJ1-5, reads DGGITQSPKYLFRKEGQNVTLSCEQNLNHDAMYWYRQDPGQGLRLIYYSQIVNDFQKGDIAEGYSVSREKKESFPLTVTSAQKNPTAFYLCASRQTTGWRNQPQHFGDGTRLSIL.

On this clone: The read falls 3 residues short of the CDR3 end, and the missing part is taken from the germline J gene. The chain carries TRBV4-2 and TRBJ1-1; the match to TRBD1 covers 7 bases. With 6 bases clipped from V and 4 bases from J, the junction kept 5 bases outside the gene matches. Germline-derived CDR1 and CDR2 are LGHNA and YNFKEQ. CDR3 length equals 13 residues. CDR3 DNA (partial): TGTGCCAGCAGGGGAACAGGGGTCACTGAA. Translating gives CASRGTGVTE. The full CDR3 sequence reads CASRGTGVTEAFF.

CDR3 sequence reads: CSAPSGQGGSEQYF. The sequenced part of the CDR3 DNA is TGCAGTGCCCCTTCGGGACAGGGAGGCAGCGAG. The V and J genes are TRBV20-1 and TRBJ2-7, with TRBD1 matching over 9 bases. The read finishes 3 residues shy of the CDR3 end, and the germline J gene is used to complete it. V shed 6 bases and J 6 bases; nucleotides not matched to a gene: 12. The germline V gene has CDR1 DFQATT and CDR2 SNEGSKA (reference sequence). The CDR3 totals 14 residues.

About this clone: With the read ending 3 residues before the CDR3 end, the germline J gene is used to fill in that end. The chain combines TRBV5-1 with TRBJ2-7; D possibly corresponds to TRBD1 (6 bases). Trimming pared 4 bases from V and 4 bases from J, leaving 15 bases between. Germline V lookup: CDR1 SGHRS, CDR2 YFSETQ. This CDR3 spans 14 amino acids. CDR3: CASSKDSSSYEQYF. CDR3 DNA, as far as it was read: TGCGCCAGCAGCAAGGACAGTAGTTCGTACGAG.

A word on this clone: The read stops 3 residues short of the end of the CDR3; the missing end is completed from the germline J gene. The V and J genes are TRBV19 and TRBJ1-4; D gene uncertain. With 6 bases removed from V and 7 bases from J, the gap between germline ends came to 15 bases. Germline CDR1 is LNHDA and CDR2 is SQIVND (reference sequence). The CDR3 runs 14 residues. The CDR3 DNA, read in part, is TGTGCCAGTAGGAGAGGGCCGCTGGGTGAAAAA. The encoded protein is CASRRGPLGEK. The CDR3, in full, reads CASRRGPLGEKLFF.

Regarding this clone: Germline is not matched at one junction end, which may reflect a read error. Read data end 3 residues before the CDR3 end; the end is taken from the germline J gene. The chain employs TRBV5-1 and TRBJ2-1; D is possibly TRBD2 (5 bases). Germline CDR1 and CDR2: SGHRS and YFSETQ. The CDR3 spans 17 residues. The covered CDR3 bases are TGCGCCACCAGCAGCGGCCTGGGTGGCCTCTCCTACAATGAG. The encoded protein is CATSSGLGGLSYNE. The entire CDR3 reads CATSSGLGGLSYNEQFF.

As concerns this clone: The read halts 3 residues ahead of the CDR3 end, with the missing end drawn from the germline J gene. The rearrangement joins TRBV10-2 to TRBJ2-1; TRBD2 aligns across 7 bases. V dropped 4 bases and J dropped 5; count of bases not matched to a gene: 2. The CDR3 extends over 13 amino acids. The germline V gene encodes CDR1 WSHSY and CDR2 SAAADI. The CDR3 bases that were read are TGCGCCAGCAGTGTGAGCGGGAACAATGAG. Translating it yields CASSVSGNNE. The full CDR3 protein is CASSVSGNNEQFF.

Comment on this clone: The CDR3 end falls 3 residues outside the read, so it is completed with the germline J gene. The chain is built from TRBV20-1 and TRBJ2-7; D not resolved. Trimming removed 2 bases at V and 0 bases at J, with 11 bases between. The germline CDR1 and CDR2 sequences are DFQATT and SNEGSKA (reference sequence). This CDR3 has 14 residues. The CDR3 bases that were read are TGCAGTGCTAGAAGGGTCAGCAACTCCTACGAG. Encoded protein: CSARRVSNSYE. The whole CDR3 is CSARRVSNSYEQYF.

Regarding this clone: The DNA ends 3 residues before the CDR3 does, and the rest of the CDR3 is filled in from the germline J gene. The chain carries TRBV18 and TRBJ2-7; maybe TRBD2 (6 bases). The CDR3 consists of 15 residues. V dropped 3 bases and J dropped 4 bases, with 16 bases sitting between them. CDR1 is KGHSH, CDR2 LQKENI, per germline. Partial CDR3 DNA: TGTGCCAGCTCACCCCGGGGGTCTGGTCAATACGAG. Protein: CASSPRGSGQYE. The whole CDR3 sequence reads CASSPRGSGQYEQYF.

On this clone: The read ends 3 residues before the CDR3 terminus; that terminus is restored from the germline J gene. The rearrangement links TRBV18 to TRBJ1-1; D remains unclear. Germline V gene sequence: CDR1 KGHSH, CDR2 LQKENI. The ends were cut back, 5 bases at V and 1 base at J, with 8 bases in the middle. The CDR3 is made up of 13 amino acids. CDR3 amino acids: CASSRAGNTEAFF. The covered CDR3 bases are TGTGCCAGCTCAAGGGCAGGGAACACTGAA. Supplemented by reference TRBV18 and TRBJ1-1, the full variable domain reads NAGVMQNPRHLVRRRGQEARLRCSPMKGHSHVYWYRQLPEEGLKFMVYLQKENIIDESGMPKERFSAEFPKEGPSILRIQQVVRGDSAAYFCASSRAGNTEAFFGQGTRLTVV.

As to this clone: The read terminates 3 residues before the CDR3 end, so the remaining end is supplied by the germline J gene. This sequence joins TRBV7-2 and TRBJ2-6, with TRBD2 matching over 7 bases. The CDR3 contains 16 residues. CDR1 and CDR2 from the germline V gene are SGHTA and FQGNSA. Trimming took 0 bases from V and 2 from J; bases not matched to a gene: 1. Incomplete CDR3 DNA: TGTGCCAGCAGCTTAGCGCGGGGGACTGGGGCCAACGTC. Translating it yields CASSLARGTGANV. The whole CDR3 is CASSLARGTGANVLTF.

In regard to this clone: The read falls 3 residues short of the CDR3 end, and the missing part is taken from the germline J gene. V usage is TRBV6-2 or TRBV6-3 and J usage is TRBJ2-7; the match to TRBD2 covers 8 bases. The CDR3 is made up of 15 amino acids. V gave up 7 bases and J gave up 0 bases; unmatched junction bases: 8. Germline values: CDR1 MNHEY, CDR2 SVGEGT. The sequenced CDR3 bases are TGTGCCAGCAAGAGTGGTAGCGGGAACTCCTACGAG. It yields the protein CASKSGSGNSYE. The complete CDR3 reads CASKSGSGNSYEQYF.

The sequenced part of the CDR3 DNA is TGTGCCAGCAGGCTCGGGACTAGCGGGAGTTTCTATGAG. It translates to CASRLGTSGSFYE. The complete CDR3 protein is CASRLGTSGSFYEQFF. The chain uses TRBV6-2 or TRBV6-3 and TRBJ2-1, with 14 bases aligning to TRBD2. The sequenced fragment ends 3 residues before the CDR3 boundary, so the rest is inferred from the germline J gene. Germline V gene data show CDR1 as MNHEY and CDR2 as SVGEGT. The CDR3 spans 16 residues. After removal of 6 bases from V and 8 bases from J, the junction contained 9 bases not matched to a gene.

The CDR3 bases that were read are TGTGCCAGCAGTGAATCCCTCGGACAGGGGGGCCAGCCC. This encodes CASSESLGQGGQP. The CDR3 in full is CASSESLGQGGQPQHF. V and J are TRBV2 and TRBJ1-5; 10 positions agree with TRBD1. The read ends 3 residues shy of where the CDR3 ends; the end is completed using the germline J gene. V shed 2 bases and J 7 bases; nucleotides not matched to a gene: 8. Germline lookup yields CDR1 SNHLY and CDR2 FYNNEI. The length of the CDR3 is 16 residues. Using reference TRBV2 and TRBJ1-5 for the parts outside the CDR3, the full variable domain is EPEVTQTPSHQVTQMGQEVILRCVPISNHLYFYWYRQILGQKVEFLVSFYNNEISEKSEIFDDQFSVERPDGSNFTLKIRSTKLEDSAMYFCASSESLGQGGQPQHFGDGTRLSIL.

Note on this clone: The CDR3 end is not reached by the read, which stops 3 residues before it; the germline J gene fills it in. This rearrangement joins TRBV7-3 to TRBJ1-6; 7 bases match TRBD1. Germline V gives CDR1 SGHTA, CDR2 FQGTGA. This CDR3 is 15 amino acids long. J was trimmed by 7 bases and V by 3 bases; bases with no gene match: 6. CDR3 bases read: TGTGCCAGCAGCTTCGACGACAGGGTGAATTCACCC. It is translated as CASSFDDRVNSP. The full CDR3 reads CASSFDDRVNSPLHF. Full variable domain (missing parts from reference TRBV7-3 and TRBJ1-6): GAGVSQTPSNKVTEKGKYVELRCDPISGHTALYWYRQSLGQGPEFLIYFQGTGAADDSGLPNDRFFAVRPEGSVSTLKIQRTERGDSAVYLCASSFDDRVNSPLHFGNGTRLTVT.

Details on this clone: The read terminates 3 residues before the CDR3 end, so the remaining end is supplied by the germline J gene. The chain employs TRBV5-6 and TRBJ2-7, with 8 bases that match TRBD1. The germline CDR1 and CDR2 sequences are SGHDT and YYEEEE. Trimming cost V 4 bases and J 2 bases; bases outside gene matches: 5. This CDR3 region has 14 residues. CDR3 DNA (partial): TGTGCCAGCAGCGGAGGACAGGGAACCTACGAG. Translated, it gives CASSGGQGTYE. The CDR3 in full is CASSGGQGTYEQYF.

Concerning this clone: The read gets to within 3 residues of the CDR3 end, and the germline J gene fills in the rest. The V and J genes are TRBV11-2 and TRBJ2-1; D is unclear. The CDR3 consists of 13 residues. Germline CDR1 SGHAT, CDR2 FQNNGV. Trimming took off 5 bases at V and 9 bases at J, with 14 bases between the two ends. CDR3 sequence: CASSLNLVPEQFF. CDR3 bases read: TGTGCCAGCAGCCTCAATCTAGTCCCTGAG.

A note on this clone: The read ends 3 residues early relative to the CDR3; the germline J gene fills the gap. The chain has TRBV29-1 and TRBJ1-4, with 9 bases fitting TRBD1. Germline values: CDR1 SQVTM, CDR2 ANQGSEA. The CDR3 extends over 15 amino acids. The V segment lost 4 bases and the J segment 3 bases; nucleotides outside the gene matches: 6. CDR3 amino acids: CSVVQQGAPNEKLFF. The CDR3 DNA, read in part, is TGCAGCGTTGTCCAACAGGGGGCGCCTAATGAAAAA.

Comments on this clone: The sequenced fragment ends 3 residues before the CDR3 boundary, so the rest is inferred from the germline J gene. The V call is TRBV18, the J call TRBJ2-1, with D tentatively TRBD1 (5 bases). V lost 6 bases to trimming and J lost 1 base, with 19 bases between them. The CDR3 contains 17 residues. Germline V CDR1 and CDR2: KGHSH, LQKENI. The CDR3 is CASSPRWGRGSYNEQFF. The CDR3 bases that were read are TGTGCCAGCTCTCCGCGGTGGGGAAGGGGTTCCTACAATGAG.

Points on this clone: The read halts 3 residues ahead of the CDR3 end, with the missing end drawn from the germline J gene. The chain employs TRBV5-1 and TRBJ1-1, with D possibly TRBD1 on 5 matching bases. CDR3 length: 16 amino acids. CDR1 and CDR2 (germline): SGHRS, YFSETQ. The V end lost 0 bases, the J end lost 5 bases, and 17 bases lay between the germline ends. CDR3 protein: CASSLVPDSGRTEAFF. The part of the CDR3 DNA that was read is TGCGCCAGCAGCTTGGTTCCTGACAGTGGGAGGACTGAA.

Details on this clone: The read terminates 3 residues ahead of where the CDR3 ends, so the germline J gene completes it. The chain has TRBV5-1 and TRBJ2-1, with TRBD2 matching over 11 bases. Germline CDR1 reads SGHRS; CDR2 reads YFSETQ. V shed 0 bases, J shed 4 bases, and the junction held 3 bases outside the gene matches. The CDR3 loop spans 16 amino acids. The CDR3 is CASSLGGLAEYNEQFF. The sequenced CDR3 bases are TGCGCCAGCAGCTTGGGGGGACTAGCGGAGTACAATGAG.

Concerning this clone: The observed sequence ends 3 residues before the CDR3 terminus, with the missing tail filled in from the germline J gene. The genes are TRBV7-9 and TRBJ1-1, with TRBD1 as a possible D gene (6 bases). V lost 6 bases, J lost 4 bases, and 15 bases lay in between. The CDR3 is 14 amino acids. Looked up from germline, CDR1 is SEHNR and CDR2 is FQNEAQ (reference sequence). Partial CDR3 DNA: TGTGCCAGCAGTCCGGGACACCCGGTCACTGAA. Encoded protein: CASSPGHPVTE. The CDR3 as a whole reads CASSPGHPVTEAFF.

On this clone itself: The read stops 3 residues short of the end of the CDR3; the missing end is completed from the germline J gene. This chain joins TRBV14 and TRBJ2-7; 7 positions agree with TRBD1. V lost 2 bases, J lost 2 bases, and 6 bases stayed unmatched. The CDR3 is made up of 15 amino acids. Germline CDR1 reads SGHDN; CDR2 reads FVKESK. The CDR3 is CASSQTPDRTYEQYF. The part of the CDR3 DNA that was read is TGTGCCAGCAGCCAAACGCCGGACAGGACCTACGAG.

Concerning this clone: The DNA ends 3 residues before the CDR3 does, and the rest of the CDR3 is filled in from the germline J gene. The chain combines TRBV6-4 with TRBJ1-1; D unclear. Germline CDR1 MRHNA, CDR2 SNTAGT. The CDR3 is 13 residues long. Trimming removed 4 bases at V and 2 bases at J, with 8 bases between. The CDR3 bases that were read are TGTGCCAGCAGTGCTTCTACTAACACTGAA. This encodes CASSASTNTE. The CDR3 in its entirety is CASSASTNTEAFF.